This T cell receptor (beta chain) was sequenced in a study of Graves' ophthalmopathy and Graves' hyperthyroidism. RNA served as the template for amplifying TCR beta CDR3 regions. The workflow started with a first-round RT-PCR run with HTBI primers and then moved on to a second-round multiplex PCR. TCRdb ran MiXCR on the multiplex PCR reads and lists one entry per CDR3 protein. The sample yields a few hundred thousand distinct CDR3 sequences, 15% to 17% seen once. The table lists this clonotype with many counts. Hyperthyroidism qualified as stable when ophthalmopathy did not develop within 18 months of follow-up. PBMCs stemmed from roughly 9.7 ml of fresh peripheral blood. V lost 0 bases, J lost 5 bases, and 7 bases lay in between. CDR3 length: 14 amino acids. Germline CDR1 is KGHDR and CDR2 is SFDVKD.

What was sequenced was peripheral blood. The clonotype originates from a woman in her late teens or twenties with stable Graves' hyperthyroidism. J is TRBJ1-5 and V is TRBV24-1; D might be TRBD1 (5 bases). The chain's CDR3 is CATSDLRGDQPQHF. CDR3 DNA sequence: TGTGCCACCAGTGATTTGCGGGGGGATCAGCCCCAGCATTTT.